The clone carrying this TCR beta chain was detected a few times. Described treatment: some 20 received Ad26.COV2.S at low or high dose, single or two shots; several received placebo; per-sample allocation not given. After the first vaccine or placebo injection, samples were drawn on day 63. The data are from a study of Ad26.COV2.S vaccination and SARS-CoV-2 variants. Libraries were prepared by immunoSEQ multiplex PCR; TCRdb keeps only in-frame clonotypes and omits some of them. The table has around 400,000 clones, approximately 90% seen once. The CDR3 covers 15 residues. In germline, CDR1 is SGHVS, CDR2 FNYEAQ. V lost 4 bases and J 4 bases, leaving 17 bases between the germline ends.

The chain combines TRBV7-6 with TRBJ2-7, with D possibly matching TRBD1 (5 bases). The sequencing here drew on peripheral blood, taken in a trial of Ad26.COV2.S vaccine versus placebo. This clonotype was obtained from a person aged 18-65 years who received the Ad26.COV2.S COVID-19 vaccine or a placebo. DNA for the CDR3: TGTGCCAGCAGCTCCCCAGCGCAGGGTCGGTACGAGCAGTACTTC. Translated: CASSSPAQGRYEQYF.